Given below is one T cell receptor (beta chain) in context. Its specificity is unknown. The assay was immunoSEQ multiplex PCR, and TCRdb's table has in-frame clones only and misses some. This table has just over 2,000,000 clones, 90% to 95% appearing once. The CDR3 sequence is 15 residues long. Per germline, CDR1 MNHEY and CDR2 SVGAGI. V dropped 5 bases and J dropped 5; count of bases not matched to a gene: 9. This sample stems from a study of shared clonotypes between healthy human individuals. Study-level findings and limits: The represented genetic and exposure-history diversity was limited by the small number of donors. Relative to their counterparts shared across all four donors, non-shared clonotypes exhibited diminished generation probabilities.

This chain links TRBV6-5 with TRBJ2-3; 8 bases are shared with TRBD2. Sequenced sample: naive CD4+ T cells sorted from blood. The subset is: CD45RA+ positively selected. This receptor was identified in a man aged 18 to 29 in good health. CDR3 sequence reads: CASSKGAGVGDTQYF. Here the CDR3 DNA reads TGTGCCAGCAGTAAAGGAGCGGGAGTCGGAGATACGCAGTATTTT.